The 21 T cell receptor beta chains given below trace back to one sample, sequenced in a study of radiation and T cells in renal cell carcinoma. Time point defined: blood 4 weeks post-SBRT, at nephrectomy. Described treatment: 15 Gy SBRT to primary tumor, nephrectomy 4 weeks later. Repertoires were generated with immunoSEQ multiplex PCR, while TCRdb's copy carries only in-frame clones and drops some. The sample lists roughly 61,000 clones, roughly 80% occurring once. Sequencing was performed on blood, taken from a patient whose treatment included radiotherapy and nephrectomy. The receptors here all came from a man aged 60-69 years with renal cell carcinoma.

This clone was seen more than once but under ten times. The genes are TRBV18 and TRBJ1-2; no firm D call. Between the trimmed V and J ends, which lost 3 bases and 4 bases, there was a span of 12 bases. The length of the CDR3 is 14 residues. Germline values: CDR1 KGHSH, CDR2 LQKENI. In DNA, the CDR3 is TGTGCCAGCTCACCGGGATCAGTTTCCTATGGCTACACCTTC. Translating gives CASSPGSVSYGYTF.

CDR3 protein: CASGLVMYNEQFF. CDR3 DNA sequence: TGTGCTAGTGGTTTGGTAATGTACAATGAGCAGTTCTTC. The chain couples TRBV12-5 to TRBJ2-1; D gene ambiguous. V was pared by 0 bases and J by 4 bases, with 4 bases between. This CDR3 is 13 amino acids long. In germline, CDR1 is LGHNT, CDR2 FRNRAP. The variable domain in full, completed from reference TRBV12-5 and TRBJ2-1, reads DARVTQTPRHKVTEMGQEVTMRCQPILGHNTVFWYRQTMMQGLELLAYFRNRAPLDDSGMPKDRFSAEMPDATLATLKIQPSEPRDSAVYFCASGLVMYNEQFFGPGTRLTVL.

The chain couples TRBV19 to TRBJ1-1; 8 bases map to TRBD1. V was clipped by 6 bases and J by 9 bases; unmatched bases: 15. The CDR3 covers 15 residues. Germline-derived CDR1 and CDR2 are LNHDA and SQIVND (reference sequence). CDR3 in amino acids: CASRTRGQVGRQAFF. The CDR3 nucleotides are TGTGCCAGTAGGACCAGGGGGCAAGTTGGACGTCAAGCTTTCTTT.

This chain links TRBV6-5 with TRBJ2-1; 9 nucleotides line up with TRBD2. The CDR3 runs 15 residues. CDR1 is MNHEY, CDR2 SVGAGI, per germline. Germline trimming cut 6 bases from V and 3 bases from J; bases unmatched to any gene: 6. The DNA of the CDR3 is TGTGCCAGCAGACAATATAGCGGGGGCTACAATGAGCAGTTCTTC. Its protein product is CASRQYSGGYNEQFF.

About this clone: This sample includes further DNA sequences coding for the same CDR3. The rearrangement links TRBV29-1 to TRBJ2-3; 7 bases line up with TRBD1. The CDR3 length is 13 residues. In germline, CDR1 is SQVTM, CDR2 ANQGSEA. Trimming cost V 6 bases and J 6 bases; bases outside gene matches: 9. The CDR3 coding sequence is TGCAGCGTCGAGGGAACAGGGGCTGATACGCAGTATTTT. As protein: CSVEGTGADTQYF.

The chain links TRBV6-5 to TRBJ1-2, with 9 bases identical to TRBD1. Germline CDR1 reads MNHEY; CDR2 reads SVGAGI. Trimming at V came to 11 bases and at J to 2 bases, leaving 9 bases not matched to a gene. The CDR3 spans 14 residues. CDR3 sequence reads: CAVLDRGSNYGYTF. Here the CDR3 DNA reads TGTGCCGTACTTGACAGGGGGTCAAACTATGGCTACACCTTC.

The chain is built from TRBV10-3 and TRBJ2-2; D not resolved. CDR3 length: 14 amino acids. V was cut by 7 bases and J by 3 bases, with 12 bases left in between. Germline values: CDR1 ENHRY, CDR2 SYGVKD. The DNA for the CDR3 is TGTGCCATCAAGCCCGTAGGCGACACCGGGGAGCTGTTTTTT. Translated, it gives CAIKPVGDTGELFF.

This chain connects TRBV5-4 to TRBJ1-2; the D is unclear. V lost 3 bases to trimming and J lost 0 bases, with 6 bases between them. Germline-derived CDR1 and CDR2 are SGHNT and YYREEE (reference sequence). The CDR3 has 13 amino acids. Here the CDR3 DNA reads TGTGCCAGCAGCTATCAGGCTAACTATGGCTACACCTTC. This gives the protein CASSYQANYGYTF.

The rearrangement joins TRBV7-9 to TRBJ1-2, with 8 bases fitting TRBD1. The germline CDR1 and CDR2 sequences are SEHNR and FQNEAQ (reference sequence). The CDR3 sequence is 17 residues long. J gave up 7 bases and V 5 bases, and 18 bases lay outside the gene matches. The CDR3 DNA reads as TGTGCCAGCAGCCCACCCCTGGGTGCAGGGGGCACGGTTGGCTACACCTTC. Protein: CASSPPLGAGGTVGYTF.

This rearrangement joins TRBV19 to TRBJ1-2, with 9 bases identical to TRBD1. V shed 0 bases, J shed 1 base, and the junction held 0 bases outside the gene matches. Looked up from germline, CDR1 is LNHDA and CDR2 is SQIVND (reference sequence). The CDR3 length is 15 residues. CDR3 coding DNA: TGTGCCAGTAGTATAGAGGGACAGGGTAACTATGGCTACACCTTC. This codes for CASSIEGQGNYGYTF. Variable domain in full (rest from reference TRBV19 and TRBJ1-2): DGGITQSPKYLFRKEGQNVTLSCEQNLNHDAMYWYRQDPGQGLRLIYYSQIVNDFQKGDIAEGYSVSREKKESFPLTVTSAQKNPTAFYLCASSIEGQGNYGYTFGSGTRLTVV.

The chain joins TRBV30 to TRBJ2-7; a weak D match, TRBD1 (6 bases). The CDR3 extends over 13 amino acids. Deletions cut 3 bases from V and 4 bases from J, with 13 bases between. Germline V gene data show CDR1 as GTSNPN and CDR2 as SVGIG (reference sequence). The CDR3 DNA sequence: TGTGCCTGGAGCCTCAGGGGAGCGTACGAGCAGTACGTC. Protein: CAWSLRGAYEQYV.

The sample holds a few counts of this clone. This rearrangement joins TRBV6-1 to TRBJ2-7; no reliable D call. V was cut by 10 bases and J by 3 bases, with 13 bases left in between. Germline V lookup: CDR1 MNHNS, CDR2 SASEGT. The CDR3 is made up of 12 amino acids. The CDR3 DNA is TGTGCCACTGGTGTGCTGGGCTACGAGCAGTACGTC. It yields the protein CATGVLGYEQYV.

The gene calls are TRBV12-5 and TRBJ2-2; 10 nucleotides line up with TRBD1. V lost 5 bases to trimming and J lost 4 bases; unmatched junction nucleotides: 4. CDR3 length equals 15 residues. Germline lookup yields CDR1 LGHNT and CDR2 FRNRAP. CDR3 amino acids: CASGPGTGVTGELFF. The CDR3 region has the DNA TGTGCTAGTGGTCCCGGGACAGGGGTCACCGGGGAGCTGTTTTTT.

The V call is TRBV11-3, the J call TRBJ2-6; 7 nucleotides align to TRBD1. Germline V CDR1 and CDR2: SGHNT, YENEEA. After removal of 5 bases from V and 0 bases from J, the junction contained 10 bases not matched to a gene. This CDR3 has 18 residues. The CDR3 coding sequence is TGTGCCAGCAGCCCCGGACAGGCTCGTCTCTCTGGGGCCAACGTCCTGACTTTC. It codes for CASSPGQARLSGANVLTF.

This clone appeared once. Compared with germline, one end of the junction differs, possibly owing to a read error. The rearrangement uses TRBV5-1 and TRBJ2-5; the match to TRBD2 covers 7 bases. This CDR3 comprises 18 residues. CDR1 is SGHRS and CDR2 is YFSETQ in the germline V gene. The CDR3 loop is CASSPGGGRNLPQEAQYF. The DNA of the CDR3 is TGCGCCAGCAGCCCGGGAGGTGGACGCAACTTACCCCAAGAGGCCCAGTACTTC. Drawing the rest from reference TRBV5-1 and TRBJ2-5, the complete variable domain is KAGVTQTPRYLIKTRGQQVTLSCSPISGHRSVSWYQQTPGQGLQFLFEYFSETQRNKGNFPGRFSGRQFSNSRSEMNVSTLELGDSALYLCASSPGGGRNLPQEAQYFGPGTRLLVL.

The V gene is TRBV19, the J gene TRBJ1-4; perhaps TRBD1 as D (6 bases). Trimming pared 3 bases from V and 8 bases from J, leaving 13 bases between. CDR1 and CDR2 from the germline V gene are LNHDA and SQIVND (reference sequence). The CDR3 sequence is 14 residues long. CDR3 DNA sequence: TGTGCCAGTAGTATCGGTACAGGGCAAGAAAAACTGTTTTTT. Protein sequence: CASSIGTGQEKLFF.

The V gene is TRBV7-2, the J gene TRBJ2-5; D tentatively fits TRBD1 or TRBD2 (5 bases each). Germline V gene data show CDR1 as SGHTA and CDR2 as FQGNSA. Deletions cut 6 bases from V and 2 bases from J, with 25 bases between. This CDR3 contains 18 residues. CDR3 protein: CASSLRRRAAGRQETQYF. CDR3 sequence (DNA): TGTGCCAGCAGTTTACGCCGACGGGCAGCAGGGAGACAAGAGACCCAGTACTTC.

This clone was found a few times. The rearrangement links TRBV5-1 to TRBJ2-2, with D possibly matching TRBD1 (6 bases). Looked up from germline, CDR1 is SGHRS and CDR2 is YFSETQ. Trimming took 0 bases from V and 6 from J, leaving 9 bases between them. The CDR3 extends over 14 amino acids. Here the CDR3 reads CASSLGQAAGELFF. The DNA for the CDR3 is TGCGCCAGCAGCTTGGGACAGGCCGCCGGGGAGCTGTTTTTT. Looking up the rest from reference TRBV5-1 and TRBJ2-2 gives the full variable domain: KAGVTQTPRYLIKTRGQQVTLSCSPISGHRSVSWYQQTPGQGLQFLFEYFSETQRNKGNFPGRFSGRQFSNSRSEMNVSTLELGDSALYLCASSLGQAAGELFFGEGSRLTVL.

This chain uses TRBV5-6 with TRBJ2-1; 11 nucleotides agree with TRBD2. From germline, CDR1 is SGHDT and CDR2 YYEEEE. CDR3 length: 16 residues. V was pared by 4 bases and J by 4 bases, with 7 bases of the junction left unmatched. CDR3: CASSDTTSGAYNEQFF. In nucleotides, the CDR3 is TGTGCCAGCAGCGACACGACTAGCGGGGCTTACAATGAGCAGTTCTTC.

The DNA for the CDR3 is TGTGCCAGTAGCACTAGCGGGGGCGACACAGATACGCAGTATTTT. Encoded protein: CASSTSGGDTDTQYF. J is TRBJ2-3 and V is TRBV19; TRBD2 aligns across 11 bases. The CDR3 is 15 amino acids. Looked up from germline, CDR1 is LNHDA and CDR2 is SQIVND (reference sequence). V shed 6 bases, J shed 2 bases, and the junction held 4 bases outside the gene matches.

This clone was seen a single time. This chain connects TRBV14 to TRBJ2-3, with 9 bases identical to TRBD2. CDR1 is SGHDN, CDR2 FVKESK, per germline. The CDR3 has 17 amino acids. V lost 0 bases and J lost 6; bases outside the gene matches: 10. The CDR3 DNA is TGTGCCAGCAGCCAAGATCGGCGAGCGGGGGGTCGGGATACGCAGTATTTT. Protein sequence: CASSQDRRAGGRDTQYF.